This T cell receptor beta chain was documented in a study of beta chain features in type 1 diabetes. General study points: Among all four CD4+ subsets, Type 1 diabetes patients had TCRB CDR3s that were moderately but significantly shorter. Patients with type 1 diabetes carried fewer insertions and had more deletions at their VDJ junctions.

Isolated RNA was reverse transcribed in full, so expressed TCRB transcripts were sequenced. Assay: immunoSEQ multiplex PCR; the TCRdb copy retains only in-frame clones and omits some. The sample has 550,000 to 850,000 clones, 13% seen once. The CDR3 runs to 15 residues. Germline V gene lookup returns CDR1 SEHNR and CDR2 FQNEAQ (reference sequence). V was trimmed by 5 bases and J by 4 bases, leaving 15 bases between them. On this clone: Its matching antigen is unknown.

The clonotype comes from a man in his late teens or twenties with type 1 diabetes. Sequenced input: naive CD4+ T cells from blood. The chain uses TRBV7-9 and TRBJ1-3, with D unclear. The CDR3 is CASSRRGSEGNTIYF. CDR3 nucleotide sequence: TGTGCCAGCAGCCGACGGGGAAGTGAAGGAAACACCATATATTTT.